This T cell receptor (beta chain) was obtained from a study of blood T cell repertoires in COVID-19 (dated by TCRdb to the early 2020s). About the investigation overall: Samples from collaborators originated in the United States, Italy and Spain and spanned both the acute and convalescent phases of COVID-19. The prospective study material was composed of cDNA or gDNA derived from T cells, B-cell-depleted T cells, or PBMCs. Subjects who had been exposed to COVID-19, were actively infected with it, or had recovered from it provided the deeply sampled blood TCRbeta repertoires that made up the dataset. The repertoires were released in a freely available public database intended as a resource for research on the immune response to SARS-CoV-2. Samples were obtained from the ongoing ImmuneRACE study (first 160 participants) and from 1,200 or so subjects provided by 6 global collaborators. Nearly every sample came with metadata listing a de-identified subject ID, COVID-19 status, age in years and sex. Where available, HLA class I and class II types were taken from metadata supplied by the sample provider and were not determined by assay-based typing. Results the study describes overall, beyond this receptor: Clinical and demographic metadata were provided uncurated, with the amount varying by source and participant.

Each collaborating institution followed its own protocols to collect whole blood in K2EDTA tubes. For TCRbeta analysis, collaborators shipped samples as frozen whole blood, isolated PBMCs, or DNA extracted from either of those sample types. A note on this clone: Its specific antigen is unknown. It has no much larger one-base neighbor in the sample; base qualities were not kept.

V lost 6 bases and J lost 3 bases, and the count of bases not matched to a germline gene is 15. CDR1 WSHSY and CDR2 SAAADI are derived from the germline V gene. From the cysteine up to the phenylalanine, the CDR3 has a length of 20 residues. The read is trimmed to its CDR3 DNA, 60 bases read in frame from base 1. TCRbeta CDR3 regions were amplified from genomic DNA by means of the immunoSEQ Assay, a bias-controlled multiplex PCR. In the original analysis: Nucleated cell counts per sample were estimated from amplification of reference gene primers within the assay. To quantify the absolute abundance of each unique TCRbeta CDR3 rearrangement, sequence reads were collapsed and filtered. Productive Simpson clonality was computed per sample as the square root of Simpson's diversity index over productive rearrangements. As stored in TCRdb, this immuneACCESS dataset retains in-frame rearrangements with V and J assigned. A fraction of the clones does not appear; measured against another copy, unresolved V genes explain less than half of the discrepancy, and the remainder lacks a known reason. The V and J calls and the clone size are those of that table, but D and trimming were determined from the DNA. The sample records around 80,000 clones, 83% of which are singletons. The biggest ten clones account for 25% to 30% of the sample.

The specimen was peripheral blood. This TCR was sampled from an elderly woman with acute or convalescent COVID-19. The chain links TRBV10-2 with TRBJ2-3, and TRBD2 aligns with 16 junction nucleotides. At the DNA level, the sequence is TGCGCCAGCAGCTATTCGGGACTAGCGGGAGGGCCTCATAGTACAGATACGCAGTATTTT. This encodes CASSYSGLAGGPHSTDTQYF.